These 11 T cell receptor beta chains originate from one sample sequenced in a study of shared clonotypes between healthy human individuals. Profiled with immunoSEQ multiplex PCR; TCRdb holds only in-frame clones, not every one. The sample has over a million clones; 70% to 80% are singletons. Sequencing was carried out using memory CD4+ T cells from PBMCs. Indicated subset: CD45RA-negative fraction. Every receptor here comes from a man aged 18 to 30 in good health. Some clones in this sample may be carry-over from other donors' samples.

The genes are TRBV11-2 and TRBJ1-2; D call uncertain. V lost 4 bases and J lost 5, with 20 bases in between. The CDR3 consists of 16 residues. CDR1 is SGHAT, CDR2 FQNNGV, per germline. As DNA, the CDR3 is TGTGCCAGCAGCTCGGGCGGGCAAAGGGCGGGATATGGCTACACCTTC. Protein sequence: CASSSGGQRAGYGYTF.

Comment on this clone: A much larger clone lies one base from this, so it may be a read error. The chain has TRBV4-1 and TRBJ2-7; the D is unclear. CDR3 length equals 12 residues. Between the trimmed V and J ends, which lost 4 bases and 0 bases, there was a span of 4 bases. Germline V gene data show CDR1 as MGHRA and CDR2 as YSYEKL. CDR3 region: CASSPSSYEQYF. The CDR3 DNA reads as TGCGCCAGCAGCCCCAGCTCCTACGAGCAGTACTTC.

This sequence joins TRBV6-5 and TRBJ1-4; D not resolved. The CDR3 runs to 14 residues. The germline V gene encodes CDR1 MNHEY and CDR2 SVGAGI. V was trimmed by 4 bases and J by 8 bases, leaving 14 bases between them. The CDR3: CASSSGIQREKLFF. CDR3 nucleotide sequence: TGTGCCAGCAGTTCTGGGATTCAAAGAGAAAAACTGTTTTTT.

The chain recombines TRBV21-1 with TRBJ2-3. TRBV21-1 is noted as a pseudogene. The CDR3 is 14 amino acids. The CDR3 loop reads CATLARGLTDTQYF. Here the CDR3 DNA reads TGTGCCACTCTGGCCCGGGGGCTCACAGATACGCAGTATTTT.

The chain links TRBV4-2 to TRBJ2-7; D gene unclear. The CDR3 covers 13 residues. Germline CDR1 LGHNA, CDR2 YNFKEQ. V was cut by 6 bases and J by 2 bases, with 11 bases left in between. The DNA of the CDR3 is TGTGCCAGCAGTCACGAGCCCACCTACGAGCAGTACTTC. This translates into CASSHEPTYEQYF.

The CDR3 is CASSLRGAGATNEKLFF. The CDR3 nucleotides are TGTGCCAGCAGCTTAAGGGGGGCTGGGGCAACTAATGAAAAACTGTTTTTT. The chain joins TRBV7-9 to TRBJ1-4; TRBD1 might be the D (6 bases). The CDR3 runs 17 residues. The V gene lost 2 bases and the J gene lost 0 bases, with 13 bases spanning the gap. Germline assignment: CDR1 SEHNR and CDR2 FQNEAQ (reference sequence).

The V call is TRBV6-1, the J call TRBJ2-1, with 12 bases matching TRBD2. The CDR3 covers 15 residues. In germline, CDR1 is MNHNS, CDR2 SASEGT. After removal of 3 bases from V and 5 bases from J, the junction contained 2 bases not matched to a gene. The CDR3 DNA reads as TGTGCCAGCAGTGAGGGACTAGCGGGTGACAATGAGCAGTTCTTC. Protein sequence: CASSEGLAGDNEQFF.

The chain employs TRBV2 and TRBJ2-3; 10 nucleotides line up with TRBD1. With 6 bases clipped from V and 0 bases from J, the junction kept 9 bases outside the gene matches. There are 17 residues in the CDR3. Germline assignment: CDR1 SNHLY and CDR2 FYNNEI. The CDR3 DNA reads as TGTGCCAGCAGAAAGGGGACAGGGGCTTTTAGCACAGATACGCAGTATTTT. As protein: CASRKGTGAFSTDTQYF.

The V and J genes are TRBV2 and TRBJ1-2; D is unresolved. Trimming took off 5 bases at V and 2 bases at J, with 6 bases between the two ends. This CDR3 has 12 residues. Germline assignment: CDR1 SNHLY and CDR2 FYNNEI. The CDR3 sequence: CASSLENYGYTF. The CDR3, as DNA: TGTGCCAGCAGTCTAGAGAACTATGGCTACACCTTC.

V usage is TRBV27 and J usage is TRBJ1-1; D perhaps matches TRBD1 (6 bases). Trimming removed 8 bases at V and 3 bases at J, with 16 bases between. This CDR3 comprises 14 residues. Germline V gene sequence: CDR1 MNHEY, CDR2 SMNVEV (reference sequence). CDR3 sequence: CASQTANRDTEAFF. Written as DNA, the CDR3 is TGTGCCAGCCAAACCGCCAACAGGGACACTGAAGCTTTCTTT.

The chain joins TRBV7-2 to TRBJ2-5; 9 positions match TRBD1. The germline V gene encodes CDR1 SGHTA and CDR2 FQGNSA. The CDR3 has 16 amino acids. J gave up 7 bases and V 1 base, and 10 bases lay outside the gene matches. The CDR3 here is CASSLERAGQGGTQYF. The CDR3 region has the DNA TGTGCCAGCAGCTTAGAGAGAGCGGGACAGGGCGGGACCCAGTACTTC.